This T cell receptor (beta chain) comes out of a study of T cell repertoires in cytomegalovirus infection. The wider study: Shared public TCR beta signatures pointed to both CMV infection and a matching HLA type.

This CDR3 is 16 amino acids long. J was trimmed by 7 bases and V by 0 bases; bases with no gene match: 10. Per germline, CDR1 LGHNA and CDR2 YNFKEQ. Worth noting for this clonotype: Its specificity is not known.

Study-level results: Within the response measured ex vivo, HLA-C-restricted CMV-specific TCR beta clonotypes were dominant.

TCRdb reprocessed the reads with MiXCR, giving one entry per CDR3 protein. The table includes nearly 70,000 distinct CDR3 sequences, under 25% detected once. The V call is TRBV4-2, the J call TRBJ2-5, with TRBD2 matching over 8 bases. Sequencing was carried out using PBMCs, sequenced either directly or after in vitro stimulation (not recorded which). The clonotype was recovered from a human donor in good health (CMV status not recorded). Some clones in this sample may be carry-over from other donors' samples. The CDR3 coding sequence is TGTGCCAGCAGCCAAGATAAACTAGCGGAGAAGGGGACCCAGTACTTC. Translating it yields CASSQDKLAEKGTQYF.